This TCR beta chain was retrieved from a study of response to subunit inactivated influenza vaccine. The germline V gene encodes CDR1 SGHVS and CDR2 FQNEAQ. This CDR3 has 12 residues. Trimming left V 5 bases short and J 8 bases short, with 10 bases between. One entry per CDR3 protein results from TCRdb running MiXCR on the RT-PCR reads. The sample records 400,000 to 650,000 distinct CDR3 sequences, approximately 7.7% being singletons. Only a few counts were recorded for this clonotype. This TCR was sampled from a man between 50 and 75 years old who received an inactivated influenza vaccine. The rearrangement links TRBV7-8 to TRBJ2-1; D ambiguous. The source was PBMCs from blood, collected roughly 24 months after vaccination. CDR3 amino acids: CASSLHWDEQFF. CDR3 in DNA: TGTGCCAGCAGCCTTCACTGGGATGAGCAGTTCTTC.